This T cell receptor (beta chain) was observed in a study of shared clonotypes between healthy human individuals. Turning to this clone: Its antigen is unidentified.

As handled by the study authors: ImmunoSEQ output held junction-only sequences without quality scores, so filtering differed. Using immunoSEQ multiplex PCR, the repertoire was profiled, and TCRdb retains in-frame clones only, with some absent. V and J calls and clone size are given by that table; D and trimming were obtained from the DNA. The sample consists of roughly 2.2 million clones, around 90% of them appearing once. Investigators divided CD4+ cells into CD45RA+ naive and CD45RA-negative memory subsets. This CDR3 contains 13 residues. V gave up 4 bases and J gave up 4 bases, with 9 bases separating them. In germline, CDR1 is SGHDT, CDR2 YYEEEE. Study conclusions and caveats: Memory subsets had estimated richness that was generally smaller than that of naive subsets.

The chain joins TRBV5-6 to TRBJ1-3, with D unresolved. The sequenced sample was naive CD4+ T cells from PBMCs. The subset was: CD45RA+ positively selected. This TCR was sampled from a man aged 18 to 30 in good health. Some clones in this sample may be carry-over from other donors' samples. CDR3 amino acids: CASSRGTGNTIYF. In nucleotides, the CDR3 is TGTGCCAGCAGCCGCGGAACCGGAAACACCATATATTTT.